This T cell receptor beta chain was obtained from a study of T-cell memory formation after mild COVID-19. Notes on the study in general: Contracting clones localized mainly to CM and EM when CD4+ and mainly to EMRA when CD8+. Later expanders leaned CD4+, whereas clones that contracted between day 15 and 85 were balanced CD4/CD8.

The V gene end was trimmed by 4 bases and the J gene end by 5 bases; junction bases not matched to a gene: 10. Germline values: CDR1 MNHEY, CDR2 SMNVEV (reference sequence). This CDR3 has 17 amino acids. TCRdb re-called the 5' RACE reads with MiXCR, one entry per CDR3 protein. The profile shows roughly 200,000 distinct CDR3 sequences, around 16% of them singletons. This clonotype was counted a few times. Its cognate antigen is unknown. The source of this sequence is an adult woman who had mild COVID-19 (a few samples of this study predate the infection). Cell type and time point are not known. The sequencing input was PBMCs or a T cell subset sorted from them (not recorded which). V gene TRBV27 combines with J gene TRBJ2-3; 12 bases match TRBD2. CDR3 amino acids: CASSYRPGLAGKDTQYF. CDR3 nucleotides: TGTGCCAGCAGTTACAGGCCCGGACTAGCGGGGAAAGATACGCAGTATTTT.